The sequence of this T cell receptor (beta chain) was determined in a study of resident and recirculating memory T cells in vitiligo. Study in general: Samples were epidermis from two lesional and two nonlesional sites, plus PBMCs.

Germline values: CDR1 SGHTA, CDR2 FQGNSA. V was clipped by 1 base and J by 5 bases, with 11 bases between them. This CDR3 is built from 15 residues. TCRdb's copy holds only in-frame clones and misses some; the assay was immunoSEQ multiplex PCR. The sample lists around 76,000 clones, roughly nine tenths occurring once. The sample was blood. This chain connects TRBV7-2 to TRBJ1-4; the D gene is possibly TRBD1 (5 bases). The sequence was obtained from a male donor with vitiligo. The CDR3 region is CASSLGIRGNEKLFF. The CDR3 region has the DNA TGTGCCAGCAGCTTAGGCATAAGGGGCAATGAAAAACTGTTTTTT.